This T cell receptor beta chain came from a study of shared clonotypes between healthy human individuals. Broader study findings: Memory subsets had estimated richness that was generally smaller than that of naive subsets.

As concerns this clone: The antigen is undetermined.

Using immunoSEQ multiplex PCR, the repertoire was profiled, and TCRdb retains in-frame clones only, with some absent. The table includes about a million clones, roughly 80% detected once. Deletions cut 3 bases from V and 5 bases from J, with 15 bases between. The CDR3 has 15 residues. The germline V gene has CDR1 SGHRS and CDR2 YFSETQ. V usage is TRBV5-1 and J usage is TRBJ2-1; a weak D match, TRBD2 (5 bases). The specimen sequenced was memory CD4+ T cells from PBMCs. Indicated subset: CD45RA-negative fraction. This sequence originates from a man in his late teens or twenties in good health. Some clones in this sample may be carry-over from other donors' samples. CDR3 coding DNA: TGCGCCAGCAGCTCCAACATTGGAGGCCACAATGAGCAGTTCTTC. It translates to CASSSNIGGHNEQFF.